These T cell receptor beta chains were read from a single sample in a study of shared clonotypes between healthy human individuals. The assay was immunoSEQ multiplex PCR, and TCRdb's table has in-frame clones only and misses some. This table has some 1,600,000 clones, 95% to 99% appearing once. The specimen was naive CD4+ T cells sorted from blood. The source is a man younger than 45 in good health. The CDR3 runs from the conserved cysteine through the conserved F or W. The D gene is left open where the match is weak. Part of the rows lack a size; the others show once, few, many or a class for expanded clones.

D	V	size	J	CDR3	DNA
.	TRBV27	.	TRBJ2-2	CASSFYLSWENTGELFF	TGTGCCAGCAGCTTTTATCTTTCATGGGAGAACACCGGGGAGCTGTTTTTT
.	TRBV18	.	TRBJ1-4	CASSPGPNEKLFF	TGTGCCAGCTCACCGGGGCCGAACGAAAAACTGTTTTTT
TRBD1	TRBV28	.	TRBJ2-5	CASSRGTGLQETQYF	TGTGCCAGCAGTCGAGGGACAGGGCTCCAAGAGACCCAGTACTTC
TRBD2	TRBV11-2	.	TRBJ2-3	CASSLGKRESDTQYF	TGTGCCAGCAGCTTAGGGAAGCGGGAATCGGATACGCAGTATTTT
TRBD1	TRBV5-4	.	TRBJ1-2	CASSLGMTGGLNYGYTF	TGTGCCAGCAGCTTGGGCATGACAGGGGGCCTTAACTATGGCTACACCTTC
.	TRBV14	.	TRBJ1-5	CASSQNDLKERQPQHF	TGTGCCAGCAGCCAAAATGACCTCAAGGAGCGTCAGCCCCAGCATTTT
.	TRBV28	.	TRBJ1-1	CASMFGGNTEAFF	TGTGCCAGCATGTTTGGCGGCAACACTGAAGCTTTCTTT
.	TRBV10-3	.	TRBJ1-1	CAIRTAGWGLGTEAFF	TGTGCCATCAGGACGGCGGGTTGGGGGCTGGGCACTGAAGCTTTCTTT
TRBD1	TRBV19	.	TRBJ1-5	CATNTGTVPHQPQHF	TGTGCCACCAATACCGGGACAGTCCCCCATCAGCCCCAGCATTTT
TRBD1	TRBV7-7	.	TRBJ2-7	CASSFRQGYEQYF	TGTGCCAGCAGCTTTAGACAGGGCTACGAGCAGTACTTC
.	TRBV18	.	TRBJ2-2	CASSPPTETGELFF	TGTGCCAGCTCACCGCCGACAGAGACCGGGGAGCTGTTTTTT
.	TRBV2	.	TRBJ1-5	CASSVTQGDQPQHF	TGTGCCAGCAGTGTTACACAGGGCGATCAGCCCCAGCATTTT
TRBD1	TRBV19	once	TRBJ2-4	CASSKQGDVNIQYF	TGTGCCAGTAGTAAACAGGGGGATGTAAACATTCAGTACTTC
.	TRBV4-1	.	TRBJ2-3	CASSQVLGPDTQYF	TGCGCCAGCAGCCAAGTCTTAGGGCCAGATACGCAGTATTTT
.	TRBV30	.	TRBJ1-2	CAWSPLRTANYGYTF	TGTGCCTGGAGTCCCCTTAGGACAGCTAACTATGGCTACACCTTC
TRBD2	TRBV29-1	.	TRBJ2-7	CSADRLAGDEQYF	TGCAGCGCTGACCGGCTAGCGGGAGACGAGCAGTACTTC
.	TRBV5-1	.	TRBJ1-3	CASSEQAGVSGNTIYF	TGCGCCAGCAGCGAGCAGGCCGGGGTTTCTGGAAACACCATATATTTT
.	TRBV5-1	.	TRBJ1-4	CASTNPGADNEKLFF	TGCGCCAGCACCAACCCCGGGGCTGATAATGAAAAACTGTTTTTT
TRBD2	TRBV2	.	TRBJ2-1	CASSDHGGLANEQFF	TGTGCCAGCAGTGATCATGGAGGACTAGCTAATGAGCAGTTCTTC
.	TRBV5-1	.	TRBJ2-1	CASSETGNEQFF	TGCGCCAGCAGCGAGACTGGCAATGAGCAGTTCTTC
TRBD1	TRBV5-5	.	TRBJ2-7	CASSPTGQSSYEQYF	TGTGCCAGCAGCCCGACGGGACAGAGCTCCTACGAGCAGTACTTC
.	TRBV29-1	.	TRBJ2-3	CSLGASTDTQYF	TGCAGCTTGGGGGCGAGCACAGATACGCAGTATTTT
.	TRBV19	once	TRBJ1-5	CASTSAGQSQPQHF	TGTGCCAGTACTTCAGCGGGGCAGAGTCAGCCCCAGCATTTT
TRBD2	TRBV18	.	TRBJ2-2	CASSPALAGGTGELFF	TGTGCCAGCTCACCGGCCCTAGCGGGAGGCACCGGGGAGCTGTTTTTT